This is a list of T cell receptor beta chains from one sample in a study of OX40 agonist ivuxolimab in advanced cancers. Sequencing used immunoSEQ multiplex PCR; TCRdb keeps in-frame clones, though not all of them. Counted here are roughly 110,000 clones, around 90% occurring once; the ten biggest clones make up about 1.2%. Sequencing was performed on CD4+ or CD8+ T cells sorted from blood, taken in a trial of the OX40 agonist ivuxolimab. These receptors came from an adult with an advanced solid tumor such as melanoma, head and neck, liver or kidney cancer. Each CDR3 is given with its conserved first and last residue. D genes are given only for firm matches. Expanded clones get a size class; other rows say once, few or many, or leave the size out.

-,TRBJ1-1,TRBV27,-,CASSLGLGSEAFF,TGTGCCAGCAGTTTAGGTTTGGGGTCGGAAGCTTTCTTT
-,TRBJ2-7,TRBV2,-,CASVGRGSSYEQYF,TGTGCCAGCGTGGGTAGAGGGAGCTCCTACGAGCAGTACTTC
-,TRBJ2-7,TRBV7-6,-,CASSSKAGSEQYF,TGTGCCAGCAGCTCCAAAGCTGGCTCCGAGCAGTACTTC
-,TRBJ2-5,TRBV6-1,TRBD2,CASTKGLAGQETQYF,TGTGCCAGCACCAAGGGACTAGCGGGTCAAGAGACCCAGTACTTC
-,TRBJ1-2,TRBV7-2,TRBD1,CASSFGQGAVGYTF,TGTGCCAGCAGCTTCGGCCAGGGGGCAGTAGGCTACACCTTC
few,TRBJ1-2,TRBV7-2,TRBD1,CASSLGDRVNGYTF,TGTGCCAGCAGCTTAGGGGACAGGGTAAATGGCTACACCTTC
-,TRBJ1-1,TRBV6-6,-,CATHHPAVAFF,TGTGCCACCCACCATCCGGCGGTAGCTTTCTTT
-,TRBJ1-2,TRBV6-6,-,CASRHGGGNYGYTF,TGTGCCAGCAGGCACGGGGGGGGGAACTATGGCTACACCTTC
-,TRBJ2-1,TRBV16,-,CASSRFGNEQFF,TGTGCCAGCAGCCGCTTCGGCAATGAGCAGTTCTTC
-,TRBJ2-3,TRBV15,TRBD2,CATSRRLAGVIDTQYF,TGTGCCACCAGCAGACGACTAGCGGGAGTGATAGATACGCAGTATTTT
once,TRBJ2-7,TRBV27,-,CASSLTPSQSYEQYF,TGTGCCAGCAGTCTGACGCCGTCCCAGTCCTACGAGCAGTACTTC
once,TRBJ2-1,TRBV27,-,CASSKGNEQFF,TGTGCCAGCAGTAAAGGAAATGAGCAGTTCTTC
-,TRBJ1-1,TRBV28,-,CASRLGWTEAFF,TGTGCCAGCAGATTGGGTTGGACTGAAGCTTTCTTT
-,TRBJ2-7,TRBV28,TRBD1,CASSSTGAGNEQYF,TGTGCCAGCAGTTCGACAGGGGCTGGGAACGAGCAGTACTTC
-,TRBJ1-2,TRBV28,-,CASSSNEGDTF,TGTGCCAGCAGTTCTAACGAAGGGGACACCTTC
-,TRBJ2-7,TRBV18,-,CASSPRTLSDEQYF,TGTGCCAGCTCACCACGGACATTAAGCGACGAGCAGTACTTC
-,TRBJ2-3,TRBV7-6,-,CASSSLGGDPDTQYF,TGTGCCAGCAGCTCGCTAGGGGGGGACCCAGATACGCAGTATTTT
-,TRBJ1-4,TRBV9,-,CASSVAGDEKLFF,TGTGCCAGCAGCGTAGCCGGAGATGAAAAACTGTTTTTT
-,TRBJ2-3,TRBV27,-,CASSFSGPPDTQYF,TGTGCCAGCAGTTTTTCCGGGCCTCCAGATACGCAGTATTTT
-,TRBJ2-1,TRBV7-2,TRBD2,CASSLGTSGRNEQFF,TGTGCCAGCAGCTTAGGGACTAGCGGGAGGAATGAGCAGTTCTTC
-,TRBJ2-5,TRBV2,-,CASSLLGGETQYF,TGTGCCAGCAGCCTACTAGGAGGGGAGACCCAGTACTTC
-,TRBJ2-2,TRBV9,-,CASSVGTTSANTGEPFF,TGTGCCAGCAGCGTAGGGACGACTAGTGCTAACACCGGGGAGCCGTTTTTT
-,TRBJ2-2,TRBV5-4,-,CASSLFGVNAGELFF,TGTGCCAGCAGCTTGTTTGGGGTAAATGCCGGGGAGCTGTTTTTT
-,TRBJ1-3,TRBV7-6,-,CASSSGIIPAPIYF,TGTGCCAGCAGCTCCGGGATTATACCGGCGCCCATATATTTT
-,TRBJ2-6,TRBV9,-,CASSVDGRSGANVLTF,TGTGCCAGCAGCGTAGATGGAAGGTCCGGGGCCAACGTCCTGACTTTC
-,TRBJ2-3,TRBV5-6,-,CASSLAGSTDTQYF,TGTGCCAGCAGCTTGGCGGGGAGTACGGATACGCAGTATTTT
-,TRBJ1-2,TRBV5-1,-,CASSRLEMNYGYTF,TGCGCCAGCAGCCGCCTCGAAATGAACTATGGCTACACCTTC
-,TRBJ2-1,TRBV7-3,-,CASSSGQSSYNEQFF,TGTGCCAGCAGCTCTGGACAGAGCTCCTACAATGAGCAGTTCTTC
-,TRBJ2-7,TRBV6-5,-,CASKVDGFSEQYF,TGTGCCAGCAAAGTTGACGGGTTTTCCGAGCAGTACTTC
once,TRBJ2-7,TRBV5-8,-,CASSLYAEQYF,TGTGCCAGCAGCTTGTACGCCGAGCAGTACTTC
-,TRBJ2-2,TRBV9,TRBD2,CASSVEGLAAGELFF,TGTGCCAGCAGCGTAGAGGGACTAGCGGCCGGGGAGCTGTTTTTT
-,TRBJ2-5,TRBV9,-,CASSVAPLGTTETQYF,TGTGCCAGCAGCGTAGCCCCTTTAGGGACGACGGAGACCCAGTACTTC
-,TRBJ2-1,TRBV5-5,TRBD1,CASSLGLGQGYNEQFF,TGTGCCAGCAGCTTGGGACTAGGACAGGGCTACAATGAGCAGTTCTTC
-,TRBJ2-6,TRBV19,-,CASSRQPSGANVLTF,TGTGCCAGTAGTAGACAGCCCTCTGGGGCCAACGTCCTGACTTTC
-,TRBJ1-1,TRBV5-1,-,CASSLFVLGSTEAFF,TGCGCCAGCAGCCTCTTTGTTTTGGGGTCCACTGAAGCTTTCTTT
-,TRBJ2-7,TRBV7-2,-,CASSLEGGDEQYF,TGTGCCAGCAGCTTAGAAGGGGGGGACGAGCAGTACTTC
-,TRBJ2-7,TRBV7-2,TRBD2,CASSAPLAGDTYEQYF,TGTGCCAGCAGCGCACCACTAGCGGGGGATACCTACGAGCAGTACTTC
-,TRBJ1-1,TRBV5-1,-,CASSLAAVNTEAFF,TGCGCCAGCAGCTTGGCGGCAGTGAACACTGAAGCTTTCTTT
few,TRBJ2-3,TRBV19,TRBD1,CASSVQGADTQYF,TGTGCCAGTAGTGTGCAGGGGGCAGATACGCAGTATTTT
-,TRBJ2-2,TRBV7-3,-,CASSLNRQGAGELFF,TGTGCCAGCAGCTTAAACCGACAAGGAGCCGGGGAGCTGTTTTTT
-,TRBJ2-7,TRBV4-3,-,CASSMGGPVNYEQYF,TGCGCCAGCTCAATGGGGGGTCCCGTGAACTACGAGCAGTACTTC
-,TRBJ2-1,TRBV5-1,-,CASSETRSGREQFF,TGCGCCAGCAGCGAGACCAGGTCCGGTCGGGAGCAGTTCTTC
-,TRBJ1-2,TRBV7-9,-,CASSLLGTDVPF,TGTGCCAGCAGCTTACTTGGGACGGACGTACCCTTC